Listed below are T cell receptor beta chains from one sample, sequenced in a study of OX40 agonist ivuxolimab in advanced cancers. Some clones are missing from TCRdb's copy, which holds only in-frame ones; the method was immunoSEQ multiplex PCR. The sample gives some 70,000 clones, approximately 89% of which show up once; 0.85% to 1.2% is in the top ten. The sequencing used CD4+ or CD8+ T cells sorted from blood, collected in a trial of the OX40 agonist ivuxolimab. These receptors originate from an adult with an advanced solid tumor such as melanoma, head and neck, liver or kidney cancer. Each CDR3 is given with its conserved first and last residue. A D gene is named only where the DNA matches it firmly. Rows give clone size only sometimes, using once, few, many, or a class for an expanded clone.

v_call,j_call,clone_size,d_call,cdr3_aa,cdr3_nt
TRBV6-1,TRBJ1-3,.,TRBD1,CASSEAWTGLGGNTIYF,TGTGCCAGCAGTGAAGCCTGGACAGGGTTAGGAGGAAACACCATATATTTT
TRBV30,TRBJ1-6,.,TRBD1,CAWSTQGAKSPLHF,TGTGCCTGGAGCACGCAGGGGGCAAAGTCACCCCTCCACTTT
TRBV18,TRBJ2-7,.,TRBD1,CASSPDAGTGSAEQYF,TGTGCCAGCTCACCGGACGCCGGGACAGGGTCCGCCGAGCAGTACTTC
TRBV5-6,TRBJ1-2,.,.,CASSIYNRVDGYTF,TGTGCCAGCAGCATCTACAACAGGGTGGATGGCTACACCTTC
TRBV11-2,TRBJ1-1,few,.,CASSPYGRGTEAFF,TGTGCCAGCAGCCCTTACGGACGGGGCACTGAAGCTTTCTTT
TRBV5-1,TRBJ2-2,.,TRBD2,CASSATSGGNTGELFF,TGCGCCAGCAGCGCGACTAGCGGGGGGAACACCGGGGAGCTGTTTTTT
TRBV4-2,TRBJ2-5,.,.,CASSSRWDTQETQYF,TGTGCCAGCAGCTCACGGTGGGACACCCAAGAGACCCAGTACTTC
TRBV7-2,TRBJ2-1,.,.,CASSARRESYNEQFF,TGTGCCAGCAGCGCGCGCCGTGAATCCTACAATGAGCAGTTCTTC
TRBV18,TRBJ2-7,.,TRBD1,CASSPGTGLSYEQYF,TGTGCCAGCTCACCTGGGACAGGGCTTTCCTACGAGCAGTACTTC
TRBV7-9,TRBJ2-5,.,.,CASSPNKLGAGETQYF,TGTGCCAGCAGCCCAAACAAATTGGGGGCGGGGGAGACCCAGTACTTC
TRBV11-2,TRBJ1-1,.,.,CASSVGSTEAFF,TGTGCCAGCAGCGTCGGAAGCACTGAAGCTTTCTTT
TRBV6-1,TRBJ2-5,once,TRBD1,CASRGDRAETQYF,TGTGCCAGCAGGGGCGACAGGGCCGAGACCCAGTACTTC
TRBV6-7,TRBJ1-2,.,TRBD1,CASSPGQGSLGYTF,TGTGCCAGCAGTCCCGGACAGGGGTCATTAGGCTACACCTTC
TRBV6-4,TRBJ1-2,.,.,CASSPSGGYYGYTF,TGTGCCAGCAGCCCTTCCGGGGGCTACTATGGCTACACCTTC
TRBV4-1,TRBJ2-5,.,TRBD2,CASSQARLAGKETQYF,TGCGCCAGCAGCCAAGCTAGACTAGCGGGGAAAGAGACCCAGTACTTC
TRBV6-5,TRBJ1-3,once,.,CASRPLPPSGNTIYF,TGTGCCAGCAGACCCCTCCCACCATCCGGAAACACCATATATTTT
TRBV4-1,TRBJ2-1,.,TRBD2,CASSQDAGGEQFF,TGCGCCAGCAGCCAAGATGCGGGGGGTGAGCAGTTCTTC
TRBV6-5,TRBJ1-1,.,.,CASSFGGRGEAFF,TGTGCCAGCAGTTTCGGGGGCCGGGGTGAAGCTTTCTTT
TRBV5-1,TRBJ1-4,.,.,CASSPSERNEKLFF,TGCGCCAGCAGCCCGAGCGAAAGGAACGAAAAACTGTTTTTT
TRBV4-1,TRBJ2-3,.,.,CASSQSSSADTQYF,TGCGCCAGCAGCCAATCTTCATCAGCAGATACGCAGTATTTT
TRBV6-6,TRBJ2-2,.,TRBD1,CASRDRGLNGELFF,TGTGCCAGCCGGGACAGGGGGCTTAACGGGGAGCTGTTTTTT
TRBV7-9,TRBJ1-4,.,.,CAATGTWDEKLFF,TGTGCCGCGACCGGGACATGGGATGAAAAACTGTTTTTT
TRBV2,TRBJ2-2,.,TRBD1,CAIRQGGMAGELFF,TGTGCCATCAGACAGGGTGGGATGGCCGGGGAGCTGTTTTTT
TRBV5-8,TRBJ2-3,.,TRBD1,CASSFPSGTESTDTQYF,TGTGCCAGCAGCTTTCCATCTGGGACAGAGAGCACAGATACGCAGTATTTT
TRBV19,TRBJ2-5,.,.,CASSIQGFGETQYF,TGTGCCAGTAGTATACAGGGATTTGGGGAGACCCAGTACTTC
TRBV7-9,TRBJ2-1,.,.,CASSTRTPFSYNEQFF,TGTGCCAGCAGCACCCGTACACCATTCTCCTACAATGAGCAGTTCTTC
TRBV18,TRBJ2-5,.,.,CASSPENLGPSDF,TGTGCCAGCTCACCGGAAAATTTGGGGCCCTCTGACTTC
TRBV7-2,TRBJ2-3,.,TRBD2,CASSFTSGGGTDTQYF,TGTGCCAGCAGCTTCACAAGCGGGGGGGGTACAGATACGCAGTATTTT
TRBV18,TRBJ2-5,.,.,CASSPPKGVGQETQYF,TGTGCCAGCTCACCACCGAAGGGGGTCGGCCAAGAGACCCAGTACTTC
TRBV5-4,TRBJ2-5,.,.,CASSLGGRGGTQYF,TGTGCCAGCAGCTTGGGTGGCAGGGGCGGGACCCAGTACTTC
TRBV11-2,TRBJ2-7,.,.,CASSGRGSLYEQYF,TGTGCCAGCAGCGGCCGGGGGTCCCTCTACGAGCAGTACTTC
TRBV7-7,TRBJ2-1,.,TRBD2,CASSSSGGASGNEQFF,TGTGCCAGCAGCTCTAGCGGGGGGGCCTCGGGGAATGAGCAGTTCTTC
TRBV11-2,TRBJ2-6,.,.,CASSPRAGANVLTF,TGTGCCAGCAGCCCCCGAGCTGGGGCCAACGTCCTGACTTTC
TRBV19,TRBJ2-2,once,.,CASSTALGTGELFF,TGTGCCAGTAGTACGGCCTTGGGGACCGGGGAGCTGTTTTTT
TRBV18,TRBJ1-1,.,.,CASSPLADLKNTEAFF,TGTGCCAGCTCACCACTTGCAGACCTTAAGAACACTGAAGCTTTCTTT
TRBV19,TRBJ1-2,.,.,CASSIAGPNYGYTF,TGTGCCAGTAGTATCGCAGGGCCGAACTATGGCTACACCTTC
TRBV6-1,TRBJ1-5,.,TRBD1,CASSLHRGYNQPQHF,TGTGCCAGCAGTCTTCACAGGGGATACAATCAGCCCCAGCATTTT
TRBV19,TRBJ1-5,.,.,CASSIDGGRSHQPQHF,TGTGCCAGTAGTATAGATGGAGGGCGGTCCCATCAGCCCCAGCATTTT
TRBV5-1,TRBJ2-3,.,.,CASSPGPWTDTQYF,TGCGCCAGCAGTCCCGGGCCCTGGACTGATACGCAGTATTTT
TRBV7-2,TRBJ1-3,.,.,CASSPRGQRSGNTIYF,TGTGCCAGCAGCCCCCGCGGACAGCGCTCTGGAAACACCATATATTTT
TRBV6-1,TRBJ2-3,.,TRBD1,CASSDRDRGTSTDTQYF,TGTGCCAGCAGTGATAGGGACAGGGGAACTAGCACAGATACGCAGTATTTT
TRBV7-9,TRBJ2-5,.,TRBD1,CASSQTGVETQYF,TGTGCCAGCAGCCAGACAGGGGTGGAGACCCAGTACTTC
TRBV5-1,TRBJ1-6,.,TRBD1,CASSAGVGGQSPLHF,TGCGCCAGCAGCGCCGGAGTAGGGGGCCAATCACCCCTCCACTTT
TRBV5-6,TRBJ1-6,.,TRBD1,CASSHTGTGNNSPLHF,TGTGCCAGCAGCCATACAGGGACAGGCAATAATTCACCCCTCCACTTT
TRBV28,TRBJ2-1,.,TRBD1,CASRRQGSNEQFF,TGTGCCAGCAGACGACAGGGAAGCAATGAGCAGTTCTTC
TRBV19,TRBJ2-5,.,TRBD2,CASSMSPSGVQETQYF,TGTGCCAGTAGTATGTCTCCTAGCGGGGTCCAAGAGACCCAGTACTTC
TRBV28,TRBJ1-2,.,.,CASSLGGGFAYGYTF,TGTGCCAGCAGTTTGGGTGGCGGGTTCGCCTATGGCTACACCTTC
TRBV7-6,TRBJ1-1,.,.,CASTPIPDVNTEAFF,TGTGCCAGCACCCCGATCCCGGATGTGAACACTGAAGCTTTCTTT
TRBV2,TRBJ1-2,.,.,CASSNRQNYGYTF,TGTGCCAGCAGCAACCGGCAAAACTATGGCTACACCTTC
TRBV6-1,TRBJ2-2,.,TRBD1,CASSRDRAIAGELFF,TGTGCCAGCAGTCGGGACAGGGCAATCGCCGGGGAGCTGTTTTTT